These 20 T cell receptor beta chains were sequenced from one sample in a study of neurological immune-mediated disorders. Each CDR3 protein is one row after TCRdb ran MiXCR on the 5' RACE reads. The table shows 30,000 or so distinct CDR3 sequences, with 15% occurring only once. The specimen was PBMCs. The receptors originated from a man in his 70s in good health.

This clonotype was observed at least ten times. The chain employs TRBV20-1 and TRBJ1-4; a possible D gene is TRBD1 (5 bases). CDR3 size: 12 residues. V was trimmed by 3 bases and J by 8 bases, leaving 10 bases between them. Germline assignment: CDR1 DFQATT and CDR2 SNEGSKA (reference sequence). As DNA, the CDR3 is TGCAGTGCTAGTCAGGGTTGGGAAAAACTGTTTTTT. Its translation is CSASQGWEKLFF.

This clonotype was observed at least ten times. A junction end diverges from the germline sequence, so it may reflect a read error. V is TRBV11-3 and J is TRBJ2-7; perhaps TRBD2 as D (5 bases). CDR1 is SGHNT and CDR2 is YENEEA in the germline V gene. The CDR3 is 15 amino acids. The CDR3 spells CASTLDEGISGEQYF. The CDR3 region has the DNA TGTGCCAGCACCTTAGATGAGGGAATTTCGGGCGAGCAGTACTTC.

The table lists this clonotype with many counts. The V and J genes are TRBV5-1 and TRBJ1-1; the match to TRBD1 covers 8 bases. Per the germline V gene, CDR1 is SGHRS and CDR2 is YFSETQ. The CDR3 spans 14 residues. The trim removed 4 bases at V and 4 bases at J, leaving 6 bases unmatched. The CDR3 DNA follows: TGCGCCAGCAGCCCGCAGGGGGCTCTCACTGAAGCTTTCTTT. Encoded protein: CASSPQGALTEAFF.

This clonotype was observed at least ten times. This sequence joins TRBV10-3 and TRBJ1-1; D remains unclear. With 0 bases removed from V and 0 bases from J, the gap between germline ends came to 8 bases. Germline loops: CDR1 ENHRY, CDR2 SYGVKD. The CDR3 extends over 15 amino acids. The CDR3, as DNA: TGTGCCATCAGTGAGTCTGTACTCCTGAACACTGAAGCTTTCTTT. Translating it yields CAISESVLLNTEAFF.

This clonotype was seen repeatedly, ten times or more. The rearrangement links TRBV5-1 to TRBJ2-7; D is possibly TRBD2 (6 bases). CDR1 SGHRS and CDR2 YFSETQ come from the germline V gene. Trimming took 0 bases from V and 7 from J, leaving 14 bases between them. CDR3 length: 14 amino acids. The CDR3 loop reads CASSLVGTSGEQYF. DNA for the CDR3: TGCGCCAGCAGCTTGGTAGGGACTTCGGGAGAGCAGTACTTC.

This clonotype was seen many times. The chain carries TRBV11-2 and TRBJ2-3; possible D gene TRBD1, 6 bases. Deletions cut 0 bases from V and 0 bases from J, with 13 bases between. CDR1 and CDR2 (germline): SGHAT, FQNNGV. The CDR3 covers 17 residues. The CDR3, as DNA: TGTGCCAGCAGCTTAGATAAGGGACAACGAAGCACAGATACGCAGTATTTT. Translated, it gives CASSLDKGQRSTDTQYF.

This clonotype has at least ten counts. The rearrangement uses TRBV5-6 and TRBJ2-1, with 8 bases that match TRBD2. The CDR3 length is 15 residues. The trim removed 4 bases at V and 1 base at J, leaving 4 bases unmatched. The germline V gene encodes CDR1 SGHDT and CDR2 YYEEEE. CDR3 in amino acids: CASSQSGSSYNEQFF. The CDR3 coding sequence is TGTGCCAGCAGCCAGAGCGGGAGTTCCTACAATGAGCAGTTCTTC.

This clonotype was recorded many times. This chain joins TRBV7-9 and TRBJ1-1, with a possible D match to TRBD1 (5 bases). The CDR3 length is 15 residues. Trimming took 7 bases from V and 5 from J, leaving 20 bases between them. Per germline, CDR1 SEHNR and CDR2 FQNEAQ (reference sequence). The CDR3 sequence is CASIPGQGGQTEAFF. CDR3 nucleotide sequence: TGTGCCAGCATCCCCGGCCAGGGCGGTCAGACTGAAGCTTTCTTT.

On this clonotype itself: A read error may explain this, as a much larger clone is one base away. The gene calls are TRBV5-1 and TRBJ1-6, with D possibly TRBD1 on 5 matching bases. The CDR3 has 16 amino acids. From germline, CDR1 is SGHRS and CDR2 YFSETQ. The CDR3 loop reads CASSLRAGSFNSPLQF. CDR3 nucleotide sequence: TGCGCCAGCAGCTTGAGGGCAGGGTCGTTTAATTCACCCCTCCAATTT. Based on the CDR3 plus reference TRBV5-1 and TRBJ1-6, the full variable domain is KAGVTQTPRYLIKTRGQQVTLSCSPISGHRSVSWYQQTPGQGLQFLFEYFSETQRNKGNFPGRFSGRQFSNSRSEMNVSTLELGDSALYLCASSLRAGSFNSPLQFGNGTRLTVT.

Ten or more counts support this clonotype. The V gene is TRBV20-1, the J gene TRBJ2-1; weak D call: TRBD2 (6 bases). This CDR3 spans 14 amino acids. Germline loops: CDR1 DFQATT, CDR2 SNEGSKA (reference sequence). V shed 2 bases and J shed 8 bases, with 16 bases lying between them. The DNA of the CDR3 is TGCAGTGCTAGAAGGCCCCAGGGCGGGGATGAGCAGTTCTTC. It specifies CSARRPQGGDEQFF.

This clonotype was seen repeatedly, ten times or more. V and J are TRBV15 and TRBJ2-1; D call uncertain. V was clipped by 5 bases and J by 4 bases, with 15 bases between them. Germline CDR1 and CDR2: LNHNV and YYDKDF (reference sequence). The CDR3 contains 15 residues. CDR3 in amino acids: CATSSFSPDYNEQFF. The CDR3 DNA follows: TGTGCCACCAGCTCATTTTCCCCAGATTACAATGAGCAGTTCTTC. The entire variable domain, with the rest obtained from reference TRBV15 and TRBJ2-1, is as follows: DAMVIQNPRYQVTQFGKPVTLSCSQTLNHNVMYWYQQKSSQAPKLLFHYYDKDFNNEADTPDNFQSRRPNTSFCFLDIRSPGLGDTAMYLCATSSFSPDYNEQFFGPGTRLTVL.

This clonotype was seen only once. The DNA for the CDR3 is TGTGCCAGCAGCTTAGATCTCCTAGGACAGTTTTACAATGAGCAGTTCTTC. Translation: CASSLDLLGQFYNEQFF. V and J are TRBV11-2 and TRBJ2-1, with a weak D call TRBD1 (6 bases). The germline V gene has CDR1 SGHAT and CDR2 FQNNGV. The CDR3 spans 17 residues. V lost 0 bases, J lost 4 bases, and 16 bases lay in between.

This clonotype has ten or more counts. The CDR3 protein is CASSPDRFSYGYTF. DNA for the CDR3: TGCGCCAGCAGCCCGGACAGGTTCAGCTATGGCTACACCTTC. The chain recombines TRBV5-1 with TRBJ1-2, with TRBD1 matching 7 bases. V shed 4 bases and J 4 bases; nucleotides not matched to a gene: 7. This CDR3 contains 14 residues. Looked up from germline, CDR1 is SGHRS and CDR2 is YFSETQ.

This clonotype was found many times. The J gene is TRBJ2-7, the V gene TRBV25-1; 12 nucleotides align to TRBD1. The germline CDR1 and CDR2 sequences are MGHDK and SYGVNS. CDR3 size: 14 residues. V shed 3 bases and J 5 bases; nucleotides not matched to a gene: 2. The CDR3 nucleotides are TGTGCCAGCAGTGAGGGACAGGGGGCCCACGAGCAGTACTTC. Its protein product is CASSEGQGAHEQYF.

This clonotype was observed at least ten times. The chain couples TRBV20-1 to TRBJ2-3; TRBD2 aligns across 16 bases. V lost 1 base and J lost 2; bases outside the gene matches: 12. CDR1 is DFQATT, CDR2 SNEGSKA, per germline (reference sequence). This CDR3 has 20 residues. The DNA of the CDR3 is TGCAGTGCTAGAGTGGTTGGGGGACTAGCGGGGGGGCGAGACACAGATACGCAGTATTTT. It codes for CSARVVGGLAGGRDTDTQYF.

The chain has TRBV19 and TRBJ1-5; D might be TRBD1 (6 bases). The length of the CDR3 is 17 residues. CDR1 is LNHDA and CDR2 is SQIVND in the germline V gene (reference sequence). Trimming pared 3 bases from V and 6 bases from J, leaving 21 bases between. The CDR3 sequence is CASSILGGADVGQPQHF. The CDR3 bases are TGTGCCAGTAGTATTTTGGGGGGCGCCGACGTAGGTCAGCCCCAGCATTTT.

This clonotype was counted ten times or more. The V gene is TRBV10-3, the J gene TRBJ2-2, with TRBD1 matching over 10 bases. The germline V gene encodes CDR1 ENHRY and CDR2 SYGVKD. The CDR3 spans 17 residues. The ends lost 2 bases at V and 2 bases at J; junction bases unmatched: 5. This CDR3 reads CAISEPGQGRNTGELFF. CDR3 bases: TGTGCCATCAGTGAGCCGGGACAGGGGCGAAACACCGGGGAGCTGTTTTTT.

This clonotype was observed many times. The rearrangement links TRBV29-1 to TRBJ2-5; tentatively, D is TRBD1 (6 bases). Germline CDR1 and CDR2: SQVTM and ANQGSEA. The CDR3 has 13 residues. The V and J ends lost 4 bases and 0 bases respectively, with 9 bases between them. CDR3 sequence (DNA): TGCAGCGTTGCCGGGACAAACCAAGAGACCCAGTACTTC. Translating it yields CSVAGTNQETQYF.

This clonotype was found a few times. The V call is TRBV20-1, the J call TRBJ2-3; 8 bases align to TRBD2. Germline trimming cut 3 bases from V and 3 bases from J; bases unmatched to any gene: 5. This CDR3 has 14 amino acids. Germline V CDR1 and CDR2: DFQATT, SNEGSKA (reference sequence). CDR3 in amino acids: CSASGGERTDTQYF. In nucleotides, the CDR3 is TGCAGTGCTAGCGGGGGGGAGCGGACAGATACGCAGTATTTT.

The chain combines TRBV3-1 with TRBJ2-1; D remains unclear. Germline assignment: CDR1 LGHDT and CDR2 YNNKEL (reference sequence). The CDR3 totals 15 residues. V lost 8 bases and J 4 bases, leaving 18 bases between the germline ends. This CDR3 is CASGSQSGVYNEQFF. CDR3 coding DNA: TGTGCCAGCGGCTCTCAAAGTGGGGTATACAATGAGCAGTTCTTC.